The text below deals with one T cell receptor (beta chain). Germline V lookup: CDR1 SGHTA, CDR2 FQGNSA. The CDR3 runs 12 residues. The V and J ends lost 4 bases and 3 bases respectively, with 3 bases between them. This sample was included in a study of cytotoxic CD8 clonotypes in ibrutinib-treated CLL. Method: immunoSEQ multiplex PCR; TCRdb's copy keeps in-frame clones and lacks some. The profile covers about 130,000 clones, with 79% appearing a single time and around 13% taken by the ten largest. The chain links TRBV7-2 to TRBJ1-4; D call uncertain. This clonotype was sampled from a human donor with chronic lymphocytic leukemia. The source was PBMCs, collected after 12 months of ibrutinib treatment. CDR3 sequence: CASSSSNEKLFF. The CDR3 nucleotides are TGTGCCAGCAGCTCCTCTAATGAAAAACTGTTTTTT.